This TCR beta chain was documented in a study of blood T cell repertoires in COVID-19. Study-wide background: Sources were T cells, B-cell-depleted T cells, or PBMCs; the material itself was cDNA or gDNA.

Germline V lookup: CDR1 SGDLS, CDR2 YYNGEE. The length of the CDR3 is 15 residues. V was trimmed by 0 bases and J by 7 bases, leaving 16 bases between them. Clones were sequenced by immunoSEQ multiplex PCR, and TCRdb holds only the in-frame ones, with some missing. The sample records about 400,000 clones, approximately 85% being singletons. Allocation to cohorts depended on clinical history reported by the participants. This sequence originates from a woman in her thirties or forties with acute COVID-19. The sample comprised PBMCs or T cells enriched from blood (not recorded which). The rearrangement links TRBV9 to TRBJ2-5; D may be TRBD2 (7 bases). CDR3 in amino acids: CASSVGGGSLRTQYF. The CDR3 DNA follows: TGTGCCAGCAGCGTAGGCGGGGGCTCCCTTCGGACCCAGTACTTC.